This T cell receptor beta chain was obtained from a study of technical replicates of blood from a few donors. Assay used: immunoSEQ multiplex PCR; TCRdb lists only in-frame clones, some missing. The data contain around 95,000 clones, around 96% of them singletons. This clone was detected once. V lost 1 base to trimming and J lost 3 bases, with 14 bases between them. This CDR3 is built from 16 residues. In germline, CDR1 is MNHNS, CDR2 SASEGT. Specimen: T cells isolated from PBMCs. This chain links TRBV6-1 with TRBJ2-3; D remains ambiguous. The sequence was obtained from a human donor in good health. The CDR3 DNA is TGTGCCAGCAGTGAAGACCCGGGTAGCAAAACAGATACGCAGTATTTT. Encoded protein: CASSEDPGSKTDTQYF.